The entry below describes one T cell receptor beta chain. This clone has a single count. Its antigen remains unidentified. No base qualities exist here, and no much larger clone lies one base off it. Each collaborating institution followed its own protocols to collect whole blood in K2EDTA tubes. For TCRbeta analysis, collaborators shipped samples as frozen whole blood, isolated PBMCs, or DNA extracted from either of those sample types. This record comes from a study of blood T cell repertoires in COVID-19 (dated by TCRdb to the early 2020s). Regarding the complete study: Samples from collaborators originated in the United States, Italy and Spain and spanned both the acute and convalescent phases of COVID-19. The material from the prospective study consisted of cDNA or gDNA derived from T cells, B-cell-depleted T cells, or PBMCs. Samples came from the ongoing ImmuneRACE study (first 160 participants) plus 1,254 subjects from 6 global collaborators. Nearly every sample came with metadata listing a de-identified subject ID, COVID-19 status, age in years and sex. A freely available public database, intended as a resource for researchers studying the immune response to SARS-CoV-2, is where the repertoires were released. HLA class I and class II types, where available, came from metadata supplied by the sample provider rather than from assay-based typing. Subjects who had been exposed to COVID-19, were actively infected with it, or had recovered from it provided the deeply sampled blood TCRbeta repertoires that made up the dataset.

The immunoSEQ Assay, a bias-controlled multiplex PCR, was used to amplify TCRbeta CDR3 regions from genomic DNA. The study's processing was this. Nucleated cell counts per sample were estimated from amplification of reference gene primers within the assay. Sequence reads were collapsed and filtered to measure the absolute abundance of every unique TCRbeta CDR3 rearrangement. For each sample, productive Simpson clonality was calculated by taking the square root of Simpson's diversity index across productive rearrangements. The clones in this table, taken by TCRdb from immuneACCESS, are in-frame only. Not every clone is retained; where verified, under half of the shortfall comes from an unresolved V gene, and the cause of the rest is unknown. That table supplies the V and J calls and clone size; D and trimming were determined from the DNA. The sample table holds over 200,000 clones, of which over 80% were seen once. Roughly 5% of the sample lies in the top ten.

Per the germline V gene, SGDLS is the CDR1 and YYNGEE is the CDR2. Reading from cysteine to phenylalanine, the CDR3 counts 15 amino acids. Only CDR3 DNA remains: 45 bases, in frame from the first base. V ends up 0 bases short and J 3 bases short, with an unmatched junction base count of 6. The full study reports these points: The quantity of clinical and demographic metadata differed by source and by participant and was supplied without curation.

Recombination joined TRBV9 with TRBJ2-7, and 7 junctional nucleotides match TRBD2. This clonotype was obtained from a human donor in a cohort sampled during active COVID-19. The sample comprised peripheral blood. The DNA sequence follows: TGTGCCAGCAGCGTAGGAAGCGGGGAAATCTACGAGCAGTACTTC. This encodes CASSVGSGEIYEQYF. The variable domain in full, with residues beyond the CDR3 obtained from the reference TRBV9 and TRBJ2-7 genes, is DSGVTQTPKHLITATGQRVTLRCSPRSGDLSVYWYQQSLDQGLQFLIQYYNGEERAKGNILERFSAQQFPDLHSELNLSSLELGDSALYFCASSVGSGEIYEQYFGPGTRLTVT.